This TCR beta chain was captured in a study of blood T cell repertoires in COVID-19. Study-level background: PBMCs, B-cell-depleted T cells, or T cells provided the cDNA or gDNA that made up the material.

In the authors' workflow: Estimated nucleated cell counts came from reference gene primer amplification. Here immunoSEQ multiplex PCR was the method, and the copy in TCRdb shows in-frame clones only, minus some. That table is the source of V, J and clone size, and D and trimming were worked out from the DNA. The sample lists more than 65,000 clones, approximately 80% occurring once. The clonotype was recovered from a man between 60 and 75 years old with active or convalescent COVID-19. Input material: peripheral blood.

CDR3 sequence (DNA): TGTGCCAGCGACACCATTGGTCAGCCCCAGCATTTT. It yields the protein CASDTIGQPQHF. This chain connects TRBV19 to TRBJ1-5; D not certain. The germline V gene encodes CDR1 LNHDA and CDR2 SQIVND (reference sequence). The CDR3 extends over 12 amino acids. Trimming shortened V by 9 bases and J by 6 bases, and 12 bases separated the two germline ends.